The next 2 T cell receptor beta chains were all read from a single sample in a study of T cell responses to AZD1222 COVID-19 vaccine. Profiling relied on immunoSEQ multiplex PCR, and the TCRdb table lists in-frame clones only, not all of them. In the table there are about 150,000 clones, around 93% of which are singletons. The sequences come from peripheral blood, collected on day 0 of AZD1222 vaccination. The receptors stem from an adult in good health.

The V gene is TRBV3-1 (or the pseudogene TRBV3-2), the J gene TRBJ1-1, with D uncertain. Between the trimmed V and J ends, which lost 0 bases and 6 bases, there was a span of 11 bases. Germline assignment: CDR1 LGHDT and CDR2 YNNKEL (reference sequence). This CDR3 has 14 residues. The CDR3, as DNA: TGTGCCAGCAGCCAAGAGTATGTGGTTGCTGAAGCTTTCTTT. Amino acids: CASSQEYVVAEAFF.

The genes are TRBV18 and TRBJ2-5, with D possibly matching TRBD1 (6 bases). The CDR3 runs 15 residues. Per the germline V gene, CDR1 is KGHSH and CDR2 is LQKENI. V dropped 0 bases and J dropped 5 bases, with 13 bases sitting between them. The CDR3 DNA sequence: TGTGCCAGCTCACCACCGGGTACCCAGGGGGAGACCCAGTACTTC. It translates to CASSPPGTQGETQYF. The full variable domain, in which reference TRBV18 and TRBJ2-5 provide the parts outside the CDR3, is NAGVMQNPRHLVRRRGQEARLRCSPMKGHSHVYWYRQLPEEGLKFMVYLQKENIIDESGMPKERFSAEFPKEGPSILRIQQVVRGDSAAYFCASSPPGTQGETQYFGPGTRLLVL.